This TCR beta chain appears in the sequencing data of a study of T cells in Graves' hyperthyroidism and ophthalmopathy. General observations from the study: Before onset, by a median of around six months, the model predicted ophthalmopathy.

Concerning this clonotype itself: Its cognate antigen is unknown.

Stable Graves' hyperthyroidism denoted no ophthalmopathy progression over 18 months. For the diagnoses, clinical symptoms, serum thyroxine and TRAb, thyroid ultrasound and orbital computed tomography were used. Each 10 ml fresh peripheral blood draw supplied the PBMCs. Amplification yielded TCR beta CDR3 regions, with RNA transcripts as the source. HTBI primers were employed in a first-round RT-PCR of the TCR CDR3. Using its own MiXCR run on the multiplex PCR reads, TCRdb lists one record per CDR3 protein. The table lists 92,000 or so distinct CDR3 sequences, around 50% of them singletons, with 25% to 30% in the top ten. The TCR sequence derives from a woman between 40 and 50 years old with Graves' hyperthyroidism. Material: blood.

The CDR3 reads CASSLTHRAGETQYF. DNA for the CDR3: TGCGCCAGCAGCTTGACCCACAGGGCGGGAGAGACCCAGTACTTC. The chain has TRBV4-1 and TRBJ2-5, with TRBD1 as a possible D gene (6 bases). CDR1 and CDR2 from the germline V gene are MGHRA and YSYEKL. Trimming pared 5 bases from V and 4 bases from J, leaving 17 bases between. The CDR3 sequence is 15 residues long.